These T cell receptor beta chains were read from a single sample in a study of T cells in Graves' hyperthyroidism and ophthalmopathy. One entry per CDR3 protein, called by TCRdb with MiXCR from the multiplex PCR reads. This table has around 400,000 distinct CDR3 sequences, around 25% appearing once. Sample: blood. All receptors come from a man aged 50-60 years with Graves' hyperthyroidism. Each CDR3 is given with its conserved first and last residue. A D gene is named only where the DNA matches it firmly. Clone sizes are given selectively: once, few, many, or a class where the clone is expanded.

D gene,clone size,J gene,V gene,CDR3 DNA,CDR3 protein
NA,NA,TRBJ2-2,TRBV24-1,TGTGCCACCAGTGATTTTCCGATTACCGGGGAGCTGTTTTTT,CATSDFPITGELFF
TRBD2,once,TRBJ2-1,TRBV28,TGTGCCAGCAGTTCCTCCGGGACTAGCGGGAGTGCACGAGGCGATGAGCAGTTCTTC,CASSSSGTSGSARGDEQFF
TRBD1,NA,TRBJ1-1,TRBV7-7,TGTGCCGCGCGGGGGACAGAGGGCACTGAAGCTTTCTTT,CAARGTEGTEAFF
TRBD1,NA,TRBJ1-1,TRBV24-1,TGTGCCACCAGTCGGGGGGGACAGAACACCGAAGCTTTCTTT,CATSRGGQNTEAFF
NA,NA,TRBJ1-2,TRBV20-1,TGCAGTGCTAGAGATTCTGAGGACCGCAACTATGGCTACACCTTC,CSARDSEDRNYGYTF
TRBD2,NA,TRBJ2-1,TRBV11-2,TGTGCCAGCAGCCAAGGCACTAGCGGGAACAATGAGCAGTTCTTC,CASSQGTSGNNEQFF
NA,NA,TRBJ1-5,TRBV6-4,TGTGCCAGCAGTCAGCCGGGACGGGGGAATCAGCCCCAGCATTTT,CASSQPGRGNQPQHF
TRBD2,few,TRBJ2-3,TRBV20-1,TGCAGTACATCCGGGACTACGTCTCTCACAGATACGCAGTATTTT,CSTSGTTSLTDTQYF
NA,few,TRBJ2-7,TRBV6-4,TGTGCCATCAGGACAGCCAGCTCCTACGAGCAGTACTTC,CAIRTASSYEQYF
NA,few,TRBJ2-3,TRBV11-3,TGTGCCAGCAGCCGTGACTGGGGCACAGATACGCAGTATTTT,CASSRDWGTDTQYF
TRBD1,few,TRBJ2-2,TRBV9,TGTGCCAGCAGCGTTGGGACAGGCTCCGGGGAGCTGTTTTTT,CASSVGTGSGELFF
TRBD2,few,TRBJ2-1,TRBV19,TGTGCCAGTAGTTTCCTTCGGCGGGAGGGCCGGGTGCAGTTCTTC,CASSFLRREGRVQFF
TRBD2,NA,TRBJ2-5,TRBV7-3,TGTGCCAGCAGCTTACTTCCGCGGGGACTAGGAGAGACCCAGTACTTC,CASSLLPRGLGETQYF
NA,NA,TRBJ2-5,TRBV18,TGTGCCAGCTCACCACCGAGAGGAGAGACCCGGTACTTC,CASSPPRGETRYF
NA,NA,TRBJ2-2,TRBV6-1,TGTGCCAGCAGTGATCTTGGTAGCGCGGCCGGGGAGCTGTTTTTT,CASSDLGSAAGELFF
NA,NA,TRBJ2-5,TRBV11-2,TGTGCCAGCAGCTTAGGAGGAGTTATCCAGTACTTC,CASSLGGVIQYF
NA,few,TRBJ2-3,TRBV9,TGTGCCAGCAGCGCCGACCCGGCAGGCACAGATACGCAGTATTTT,CASSADPAGTDTQYF
TRBD2,many,TRBJ2-1,TRBV3-1,TGTGCCAGCAGCCCACAGTTTAGCGGGAGTGAAGTCAATGAGCAGTTCTTC,CASSPQFSGSEVNEQFF
TRBD2,many,TRBJ2-5,TRBV3-1,TGTGCCAGCAGCCAAGTGGGGGGGGAAGAGGGAGAGACCCAGTACTTC,CASSQVGGEEGETQYF
TRBD1,NA,TRBJ1-1,TRBV28,TGTGCCAGCAGATCGGGACAGGGGCTGAACACTGAAGCTTTCTTT,CASRSGQGLNTEAFF
TRBD2,few,TRBJ2-1,TRBV12-3/TRBV12-4,TGTGCCAGCAGCCCGGGACTAGCGGGAGAAGTACTGTTCTTC,CASSPGLAGEVLFF
NA,NA,TRBJ2-4,TRBV19,TGTGCCAGTAGTATAGAGACTGGGGGGGCAGCCAAAAACATTCAGTACTTC,CASSIETGGAAKNIQYF
TRBD2,many,TRBJ2-3,TRBV2,TGTGCCAGCAGGGAGCGGGAGTGGTCAGATACGCAGTATTTT,CASREREWSDTQYF
NA,many,TRBJ2-5,TRBV11-2,TGTGCCAGCAGCTTCCGCCGGCGGAGCCAAGAGACCCAGTACTTC,CASSFRRRSQETQYF
NA,few,TRBJ2-1,TRBV6-5,TGTGCCAGCAGTTACTTAAGCGGCTCCTACAATGAGCAGTTCTTC,CASSYLSGSYNEQFF
NA,NA,TRBJ1-2,TRBV11-3,TGTGCCAGCAGCTTAGACCGTCACTATGGCTACACCTTC,CASSLDRHYGYTF
NA,few,TRBJ2-5,TRBV10-3,TGTGCCATCAGTGAGAGGGGGAAGGGGGAGACCCAGTACTTC,CAISERGKGETQYF
TRBD1,few,TRBJ2-3,TRBV24-1,TGTGCCACCAGTGATTTGGGACAGGGGCGCACAGATACGCAGTATTTT,CATSDLGQGRTDTQYF
TRBD1,few,TRBJ1-2,TRBV2,TGTGCCGTACAGGGGACGCCTAACTATGGCTACACCTTC,CAVQGTPNYGYTF
NA,many,TRBJ1-1,TRBV20-1,TGCAGTGCTAGAGAAGACGGCCGATTGAACACTGAAGCTTTCTTT,CSAREDGRLNTEAFF
NA,NA,TRBJ2-7,TRBV6-1,TGTGCCAGCAGCAAGAGTCCCCGCGGAGACTACGAGCAGTACTTC,CASSKSPRGDYEQYF
TRBD1,few,TRBJ2-6,TRBV27,TGTGCCAGCAGTTGGTCTCCGGGACAGAAGAGCTCTGGGGCCAACGTCCTGACTTTC,CASSWSPGQKSSGANVLTF
TRBD2,NA,TRBJ2-2,TRBV28,TGTGCCAGCAGACCCAAACTAGCGGGAGAAGGCGGGGAGCTGTTTTTT,CASRPKLAGEGGELFF
NA,NA,TRBJ2-5,TRBV5-1,TGCGCCAGCAGCTTGGCGTCGGGGGAGACCCAGTACTTC,CASSLASGETQYF